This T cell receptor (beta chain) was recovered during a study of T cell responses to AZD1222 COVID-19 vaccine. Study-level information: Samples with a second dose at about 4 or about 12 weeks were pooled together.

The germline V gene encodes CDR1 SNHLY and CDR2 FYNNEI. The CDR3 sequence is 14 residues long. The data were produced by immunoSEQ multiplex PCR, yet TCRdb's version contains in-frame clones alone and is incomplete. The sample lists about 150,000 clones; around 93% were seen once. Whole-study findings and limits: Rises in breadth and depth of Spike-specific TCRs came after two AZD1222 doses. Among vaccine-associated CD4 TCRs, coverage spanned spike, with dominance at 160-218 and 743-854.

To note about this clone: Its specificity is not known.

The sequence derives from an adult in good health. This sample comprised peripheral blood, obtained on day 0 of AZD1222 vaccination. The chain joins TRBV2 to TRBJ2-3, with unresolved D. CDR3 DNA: TGTGCTTGCCGGGCGGAAACTAGCACAGATACGCAGTATTTT. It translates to CACRAETSTDTQYF.